The 8 T cell receptor beta chains given below trace back to one sample, sequenced in a study of CD8+ T cells in alopecia areata. RNA was extracted and reverse transcribed into cDNA as the sequencing template. Produced via immunoSEQ multiplex PCR; TCRdb's table is partial and in-frame only. The sample yields hundreds of thousands of clones, 66% seen once. Regarding treatment: oral pan-JAK inhibitor, 5-10 mg twice daily. The material sequenced was CD4+ T cells sorted from blood, taken around week 44, from a patient treated with tofacitinib. The origin of the receptors is a human donor with alopecia areata.

The chain links TRBV5-1 to TRBJ1-4; D not certain. The CDR3 length is 16 residues. Germline V gene sequence: CDR1 SGHRS, CDR2 YFSETQ. The V end was cut by 2 bases, the J end by 0 bases, with 11 bases between. CDR3 in DNA: TGCGCCAGCAGCTTAAGAGGAATCGCAACTAATGAAAAACTGTTTTTT. The encoded protein is CASSLRGIATNEKLFF.

The chain combines TRBV12-5 with TRBJ2-7; 8 positions agree with TRBD1. V dropped 5 bases and J dropped 2; count of bases not matched to a gene: 2. This CDR3 is 13 amino acids long. Germline CDR1 and CDR2: LGHNT and FRNRAP. CDR3 residues: CASGPGQAYEQYF. As DNA, the CDR3 is TGTGCTAGTGGTCCGGGACAGGCCTACGAGCAGTACTTC.

This clone occurred a few times. The J gene is TRBJ1-2, the V gene TRBV27, with D maybe TRBD1 (5 bases). V lost 4 bases and J lost 0, with 6 bases in between. CDR3 length equals 13 residues. Germline CDR1 and CDR2: MNHEY and SMNVEV (reference sequence). Here the CDR3 reads CASSSTANYGYTF. CDR3 nucleotide sequence: TGTGCCAGCAGTTCGACAGCTAACTATGGCTACACCTTC.

This clone was counted a single time. The CDR3 bases are TGTGCCAGCAGCTCACAGGGATTTGACACCGGGGAGCTGTTTTTT. This translates into CASSSQGFDTGELFF. The gene calls are TRBV11-2 and TRBJ2-2, with a possible D match to TRBD1 (6 bases). Germline V gene data show CDR1 as SGHAT and CDR2 as FQNNGV. The CDR3 loop spans 15 amino acids. The germline V and J ends were trimmed by 4 bases and 3 bases, with 12 bases remaining between them.

The table lists this clone with a few counts. The rearrangement links TRBV7-9 to TRBJ2-2; the D gene is possibly TRBD1 (6 bases). This CDR3 is built from 15 residues. CDR1 is SEHNR, CDR2 FQNEAQ, per germline (reference sequence). V lost 2 bases and J lost 1, with 8 bases in between. DNA for the CDR3: TGTGCCAGCAGCTTATTGACAGGGAACACCGGGGAGCTGTTTTTT. This encodes CASSLLTGNTGELFF.

The rearrangement uses TRBV30 and TRBJ2-7; D is ambiguous. Germline V gene lookup returns CDR1 GTSNPN and CDR2 SVGIG (reference sequence). The CDR3 sequence is 14 residues long. V was trimmed by 3 bases and J by 0 bases, leaving 12 bases between them. The CDR3 here is CAWRQAGPSYEQYF. The CDR3 DNA reads TGTGCCTGGAGGCAGGCAGGACCCTCCTACGAGCAGTACTTC.

This CDR3 reads CASSLILTTQETQYF. The CDR3 coding sequence is TGCGCCAGCAGCTTGATCCTCACAACCCAAGAGACCCAGTACTTC. This chain links TRBV5-1 with TRBJ2-5; no definite D call. The germline CDR1 and CDR2 sequences are SGHRS and YFSETQ. The CDR3 has 15 residues. V was clipped by 1 base and J by 1 base, with 11 bases between them.

V is TRBV7-2 and J is TRBJ2-5; TRBD1 or TRBD2 may be the D gene (6 bases each). CDR1 and CDR2 (germline): SGHTA, FQGNSA. The V end lost 4 bases, the J end lost 3 bases, and 15 bases lay between the germline ends. The CDR3 spans 15 residues. The CDR3 nucleotides are TGTGCCAGCAGCTCTGTGACAGGAGGGAAAGAGACCCAGTACTTC. Protein sequence: CASSSVTGGKETQYF.